This entry lists 15 T cell receptor beta chains sequenced from one sample in a study of OX40 agonist ivuxolimab in advanced cancers. The protocol was immunoSEQ multiplex PCR, while the TCRdb copy is restricted to in-frame clones and leaves out a portion. The table shows more than 50,000 clones, with about 80% occurring only once. Sequenced here: CD4+ or CD8+ T cells sorted from blood, sampled in a trial of the OX40 agonist ivuxolimab. The receptors come from an adult with an advanced solid tumor such as melanoma, head and neck, liver or kidney cancer.

This clone has a single count. This chain links TRBV7-9 with TRBJ2-7, with D tentatively TRBD2 (6 bases). The V end lost 0 bases, the J end lost 8 bases, and 14 bases lay between the germline ends. From germline, CDR1 is SEHNR and CDR2 FQNEAQ (reference sequence). The CDR3 is made up of 14 amino acids. CDR3 in DNA: TGTGCCAGCAGCTTAGCGGGAGGACCTTATCAGCAGTACTTC. Amino acid sequence: CASSLAGGPYQQYF.

This rearrangement joins TRBV28 to TRBJ2-3; D perhaps matches TRBD1 (5 bases). The germline V gene encodes CDR1 MDHEN and CDR2 SYDVKM. V was shortened by 4 bases and J by 1 base, with 15 bases between the two germline ends. There are 16 residues in the CDR3. In DNA, the CDR3 is TGTGCCAGCAGTTCGCCTCAGGGCCGGGGCACAGATACGCAGTATTTT. Protein sequence: CASSSPQGRGTDTQYF.

The chain recombines TRBV5-1 with TRBJ2-3, with D perhaps TRBD2 (7 bases). The V end was cut by 0 bases, the J end by 3 bases, with 14 bases between. Germline loops: CDR1 SGHRS, CDR2 YFSETQ. The CDR3 extends over 16 amino acids. CDR3 bases: TGCGCCAGCAGCTTGGCCGGGGGGCCGAGGACAGATACGCAGTATTTT. Protein sequence: CASSLAGGPRTDTQYF. The full variable domain, its missing parts supplied by reference TRBV5-1 and TRBJ2-3, is KAGVTQTPRYLIKTRGQQVTLSCSPISGHRSVSWYQQTPGQGLQFLFEYFSETQRNKGNFPGRFSGRQFSNSRSEMNVSTLELGDSALYLCASSLAGGPRTDTQYFGPGTRLTVL.

J is TRBJ1-2 and V is TRBV28, with D hard to call. This CDR3 contains 13 residues. Germline V gives CDR1 MDHEN, CDR2 SYDVKM. Between the trimmed V and J ends, which lost 1 base and 5 bases, there was a span of 8 bases. CDR3 bases: TGTGCCAGCAGTTTATTTCGAGGATATGGCTACACCTTC. Amino acids: CASSLFRGYGYTF.

The chain is built from TRBV6-6 and TRBJ1-4; D gene ambiguous. Germline V gene data show CDR1 as MNHNY and CDR2 as SVGAGI (reference sequence). Trimming shortened V by 1 base and J by 6 bases, and 6 bases separated the two germline ends. The CDR3 runs 13 residues. The CDR3 region is CASSYYSYEKLFF. DNA of the CDR3: TGTGCCAGCAGTTACTATAGTTATGAAAAACTGTTTTTT.

This clone showed up just once. The CDR3 DNA reads TGTGCCAGCAGCTCTTCACGGGCTTTGGATACGCAGTATTTT. Its translation is CASSSSRALDTQYF. The chain has TRBV7-2 and TRBJ2-3; no firm D call. V gave up 4 bases and J gave up 6 bases, with 14 bases separating them. The CDR3 consists of 14 residues. CDR1 and CDR2 (germline): SGHTA, FQGNSA.

This clone was observed a few times. The chain is built from TRBV18 and TRBJ1-1, with a possible D match to TRBD1 (6 bases). The germline V gene encodes CDR1 KGHSH and CDR2 LQKENI. V was clipped by 2 bases and J by 4 bases, with 11 bases between them. CDR3 length: 14 residues. The CDR3 spells CASSPTGRGTEAFF. The CDR3 DNA sequence: TGTGCCAGCTCACCAACAGGGAGAGGCACTGAAGCTTTCTTT.

The chain couples TRBV7-9 to TRBJ2-5; weak D call: TRBD1 (5 bases). The length of the CDR3 is 15 residues. Trimming cost V 3 bases and J 4 bases, with 15 bases left between them. The germline V gene has CDR1 SEHNR and CDR2 FQNEAQ (reference sequence). Here the CDR3 DNA reads TGTGCCAGCAGCTTGGTAGGGGTTCTAGGAGAGACCCAGTACTTC. Translation gives CASSLVGVLGETQYF.

This clone came up once. The V and J genes are TRBV19 and TRBJ2-5, with D unresolved. The V gene lost 2 bases and the J gene lost 5 bases, with 24 bases spanning the gap. CDR3 length: 18 amino acids. CDR1 is LNHDA and CDR2 is SQIVND in the germline V gene (reference sequence). The CDR3 DNA reads TGTGCCAGTAGTATAAACCCCCTGGGCGCGGCAATGGGGGAGACCCAGTACTTC. The encoded protein is CASSINPLGAAMGETQYF.

The V call is TRBV27, the J call TRBJ1-1; maybe TRBD1 (6 bases). V shed 5 bases and J shed 0 bases, with 10 bases lying between them. The CDR3 consists of 14 residues. The germline V gene encodes CDR1 MNHEY and CDR2 SMNVEV (reference sequence). CDR3 sequence (DNA): TGTGCCAGCAGTCCAAACAGGGTGAACACTGAAGCTTTCTTT. Translated, it gives CASSPNRVNTEAFF.

In its sample, this clone was seen once. The genes are TRBV10-3 and TRBJ1-5, with D maybe TRBD1 (5 bases). The CDR3 runs 15 residues. Germline values: CDR1 ENHRY, CDR2 SYGVKD. The V and J ends lost 4 bases and 0 bases respectively, with 10 bases between them. The CDR3 region has the DNA TGTGCCATCAGTGTGGGGCAAGATAGCAATCAGCCCCAGCATTTT. Amino acids: CAISVGQDSNQPQHF.

This clone was seen only a few times. This sequence joins TRBV21-1 and TRBJ1-1; TRBD1 was called by the table and not checked on the DNA. TRBV21-1 is annotated as a pseudogene. This CDR3 is built from 15 residues. As DNA, the CDR3 is TGTGCCAGCAGCCCCAACGCCAGGGGTAACACTGAAGCTTTCTTT. This translates into CASSPNARGNTEAFF.

The CDR3 sequence: CASSLGASGNEQFF. CDR3 coding DNA: TGTGCCAGCAGCTTAGGGGCTAGCGGCAATGAGCAGTTCTTC. This rearrangement joins TRBV7-9 to TRBJ2-1, with 7 bases that match TRBD2. The germline gives CDR1 SEHNR, CDR2 FQNEAQ (reference sequence). This CDR3 spans 14 amino acids. V lost 1 base, J lost 6 bases, and 3 bases stayed unmatched. Full variable domain (outside the CDR3, taken from reference TRBV7-9 and TRBJ2-1): DTGVSQNPRHKITKRGQNVTFRCDPISEHNRLYWYRQTLGQGPEFLTYFQNEAQLEKSRLLSDRFSAERPKGSFSTLEIQRTEQGDSAMYLCASSLGASGNEQFFGPGTRLTVL.

The rearrangement links TRBV11-2 to TRBJ1-1; D possibly corresponds to TRBD1 (6 bases). This CDR3 spans 16 amino acids. Germline values: CDR1 SGHAT, CDR2 FQNNGV. Deletions cut 2 bases from V and 0 bases from J, with 13 bases between. The CDR3 DNA reads as TGTGCCAGCAGCTTACCATTCGGGGGCATGAACACTGAAGCTTTCTTT. As protein: CASSLPFGGMNTEAFF.

The chain carries TRBV11-2 and TRBJ2-7; D is perhaps TRBD1 (6 bases). The CDR3 has 13 amino acids. V was cut by 8 bases and J by 3 bases, with 14 bases left in between. Germline V gene sequence: CDR1 SGHAT, CDR2 FQNNGV. CDR3 residues: CASGQGTLYEQYF. The CDR3 coding sequence is TGTGCCAGCGGGCAGGGGACACTCTACGAGCAGTACTTC. The whole variable domain, remainder taken from reference TRBV11-2 and TRBJ2-7, is EAGVAQSPRYKIIEKRQSVAFWCNPISGHATLYWYQQILGQGPKLLIQFQNNGVVDDSQLPKDRFSAERLKGVDSTLKIQPAKLEDSAVYLCASGQGTLYEQYFGPGTRLTVT.